This T cell receptor beta chain was profiled in a study of blood T cells in healthy people across ages. This clonotype appeared a few times. An end of the junction differs from the germline gene, which may be a read error. Germline V CDR1 and CDR2: ENHRY, SYGVKD. This CDR3 has 18 amino acids. Healthy Russian Caucasian donors spanned ages about 6 to 90 years. For the second PCR, which ran for roughly 6 to 12 cycles, a sample-barcoded 5' primer and a J-beta primer mix were used. TCRdb itself ran the 5' RACE reads through MiXCR, one entry per CDR3 protein. The sample contains approximately 1,700,000 distinct CDR3 sequences, around 42% of which appear only once.

Sequencing was done on a sample of blood. This sequence was found in a human donor in good health. V gene TRBV10-3 combines with J gene TRBJ2-6, with 7 bases aligning to TRBD2. CDR3 loop: CAISARGGKGSGANVRTF. DNA of the CDR3: TGTGCCATCAGTGCACGGGGAGGGAAAGGTTCTGGGGCCAACGTCCGGACTTTC.